The clone carrying this T cell receptor (beta chain) has more than one count but fewer than ten. The antigen is not known. This entry is derived from a study of T cells after yellow fever vaccination. Study-level results: It was the secondary response that reached its peak faster, day 5 versus 15, but it was weaker.

Via MiXCR, TCRdb re-called the 5' RACE reads, giving one row per CDR3 protein. The sample yields around 140,000 distinct CDR3 sequences, approximately 6.6% seen once. CDR3 length equals 15 residues. The germline V and J ends were trimmed by 2 bases and 5 bases, with 12 bases remaining between them. The germline gives CDR1 SGHTA, CDR2 FQGNSA. The sample was CD4+ T cells sorted from PBMCs, taken 10 days after the yellow fever booster vaccination. The clonotype originates from a man aged 25 to 40 who received the YFV17D yellow fever vaccine. V is TRBV7-2 and J is TRBJ1-4; D is unresolved. The CDR3 loop reads CASSLMWPPNEKLFF. CDR3 DNA: TGTGCCAGCAGCTTAATGTGGCCCCCAAATGAAAAACTGTTTTTT.